The 19 T cell receptor beta chains below all came from one sample that was sequenced in a study of CD8 T cells in ankylosing spondylitis. These receptors have no identified antigens. TCRdb used MiXCR to reprocess the 5' RACE reads, holding one entry per CDR3 protein. The sample includes some 140,000 distinct CDR3 sequences, more than 15% of them seen just once. Study observations and caveats: One TCR beta motif, made up of under ten highly homologous variants, appeared characteristic of ankylosing spondylitis blood.

Sequencing was performed on blood, either unsorted or a sorted T cell fraction (not recorded which). The receptors were gathered from a male donor with ankylosing spondylitis.

The chain recombines TRBV7-9 with TRBJ2-5; TRBD1 matches 9 bases. Germline CDR1 reads SEHNR; CDR2 reads FQNEAQ (reference sequence). The CDR3 is made up of 14 amino acids. Trimming removed 2 bases from V and 5 bases from J; junction bases left unmatched: 3. The CDR3 loop is CASSLRDRVETQYF. CDR3 nucleotide sequence: TGTGCCAGCAGCTTAAGGGACAGGGTCGAGACCCAGTACTTC.

In its sample, this clonotype was seen many times. The chain uses TRBV20-1 and TRBJ1-1; no clear D gene. Per the germline V gene, CDR1 is DFQATT and CDR2 is SNEGSKA (reference sequence). With 5 bases removed from V and 0 bases from J, the gap between germline ends came to 7 bases. CDR3 size: 12 residues. The CDR3 loop reads CSAPRMNTEAFF. The CDR3 DNA reads as TGCAGTGCTCCGAGGATGAACACTGAAGCTTTCTTT.

This clonotype was seen only a few times. The chain carries TRBV7-9 and TRBJ2-1, with TRBD2 matching 7 bases. V was pared by 5 bases and J by 8 bases, with 9 bases of the junction left unmatched. Germline V gives CDR1 SEHNR, CDR2 FQNEAQ (reference sequence). The CDR3 has 14 residues. CDR3 sequence reads: CASSLKTSFYEQFF. In nucleotides, the CDR3 is TGTGCCAGCAGCCTAAAGACTAGCTTCTATGAGCAGTTCTTC.

The sample holds a few counts of this clonotype. This chain connects TRBV5-1 to TRBJ1-2; D gene unclear. Deletions cut 4 bases from V and 1 base from J, with 20 bases between. CDR3 length equals 17 residues. In germline, CDR1 is SGHRS, CDR2 YFSETQ. The CDR3 DNA follows: TGCGCCAGCAGCCTCGAGGACGGGTCCCGCATTAACTATGGCTACACCTTC. It yields the protein CASSLEDGSRINYGYTF. Filled out from reference TRBV5-1 and TRBJ1-2, the complete variable domain reads KAGVTQTPRYLIKTRGQQVTLSCSPISGHRSVSWYQQTPGQGLQFLFEYFSETQRNKGNFPGRFSGRQFSNSRSEMNVSTLELGDSALYLCASSLEDGSRINYGYTFGSGTRLTVV.

This clonotype was counted a few times. V is TRBV25-1 and J is TRBJ2-1; no definite D call. The V end lost 3 bases, the J end lost 1 base, and 10 bases lay between the germline ends. This CDR3 spans 15 amino acids. Looked up from germline, CDR1 is MGHDK and CDR2 is SYGVNS. CDR3 sequence: CASSDPRYSYNEQFF. As DNA, the CDR3 is TGTGCCAGCAGTGATCCCAGGTATTCCTACAATGAGCAGTTCTTC.

The CDR3 protein is CASSLSLGLPETQYF. As DNA, the CDR3 is TGTGCCAGCAGCTTAAGTTTGGGTCTTCCAGAGACCCAGTACTTC. V usage is TRBV13 and J usage is TRBJ2-5, with D unresolved. Germline CDR1 PRHDT, CDR2 FYEKMQ (reference sequence). The CDR3 loop spans 15 amino acids. V was trimmed by 2 bases and J by 4 bases, leaving 14 bases between them.

The gene calls are TRBV5-1 and TRBJ2-7, with D perhaps matching TRBD2 (6 bases). CDR1 SGHRS and CDR2 YFSETQ come from the germline V gene. The length of the CDR3 is 14 residues. Trimming removed 2 bases from V and 5 bases from J, with 14 bases in between. In DNA form, the CDR3 reads TGCGCCAGCAGCTTCCCCGGGACTCTCGACGAGCAGTACTTC. Residues: CASSFPGTLDEQYF.

The genes are TRBV6-2 or TRBV6-3 and TRBJ2-1; 12 nucleotides line up with TRBD2. The CDR3 is 17 amino acids. J lost 3 bases, V lost 8 bases, and 11 bases had no gene match. From germline, CDR1 is MNHEY and CDR2 SVGEGT. As DNA, the CDR3 is TGTGCCAGCGCCCCCAGACAGGGACTAGCGGGCTACAATGAGCAGTTCTTC. It encodes CASAPRQGLAGYNEQFF.

This clonotype was seen only a few times. This rearrangement joins TRBV6-2 or TRBV6-3 to TRBJ2-1; TRBD2 matches 8 bases. Germline V gives CDR1 MNHEY, CDR2 SVGEGT. The junction had 14 bases not matched to a gene; V was cut back by 5 bases and J by 8 bases. The CDR3 runs to 16 residues. CDR3 bases: TGTGCCAGCAGTAAGTACCCACTTAGCGGGAACGATGAGCAGTTCTTC. Its translation is CASSKYPLSGNDEQFF.

Ten or more counts support this clonotype. This chain joins TRBV2 and TRBJ2-1, with D possibly matching TRBD2 (6 bases). The CDR3 has 11 amino acids. Looked up from germline, CDR1 is SNHLY and CDR2 is FYNNEI. The V end was cut by 10 bases, the J end by 13 bases, with 17 bases between. The CDR3 spells CATGGGSPQFF. The CDR3 DNA follows: TGTGCCACCGGTGGGGGGTCGCCTCAGTTCTTC.

With respect to this clonotype: One end of the junction varies from germline; a read error may be responsible. The rearrangement links TRBV11-2 to TRBJ2-1; tentative D call: TRBD2 (6 bases). The CDR3 is made up of 16 amino acids. Germline V gives CDR1 SGHAT, CDR2 FQNNGV. The CDR3: CASSPSPEGSDNEQFF. The DNA of the CDR3 is TGTGCCAGCAGCCCCTCACCGGAGGGCTCCGACAATGAGCAGTTCTTC.

The DNA for the CDR3 is TGCAGCGTTGAAGTGGGCAGCTCCTACAATGAGCAGTTCTTC. It encodes CSVEVGSSYNEQFF. The rearrangement uses TRBV29-1 and TRBJ2-1; D gene uncertain. CDR1 SQVTM and CDR2 ANQGSEA come from the germline V gene. The CDR3 is 14 amino acids. V dropped 1 base and J dropped 0 bases, with 7 bases sitting between them.

V and J are TRBV5-6 and TRBJ2-7, with a tentative D call TRBD2 (6 bases). Germline assignment: CDR1 SGHDT and CDR2 YYEEEE. The CDR3 sequence is 12 residues long. The CDR3 protein is CASSLGRGGCSV. The CDR3 coding sequence is TGTGCCAGCAGCTTGGGAAGGGGAGGATGCTCAGTC.

The chain carries TRBV7-6 and TRBJ2-1; D unclear. V was cut by 6 bases and J by 0 bases, with 12 bases left in between. In germline, CDR1 is SGHVS, CDR2 FNYEAQ. The CDR3 spans 15 residues. The chain's CDR3 is CASRGGTSSYNEQFF. In nucleotides, the CDR3 is TGTGCCAGCAGGGGCGGTACGAGCTCCTACAATGAGCAGTTCTTC.

This clonotype was counted a few times. The V call is TRBV7-9, the J call TRBJ2-3; 9 bases line up with TRBD2. J was trimmed by 1 base and V by 4 bases; bases with no gene match: 3. The germline gives CDR1 SEHNR, CDR2 FQNEAQ (reference sequence). The CDR3 totals 15 residues. The CDR3 reads CASSSASGGTDTQYF. CDR3 nucleotide sequence: TGTGCCAGCAGCTCCGCTAGCGGGGGCACAGATACGCAGTATTTT.

This clonotype showed up just a few times. The genes are TRBV7-8 and TRBJ2-2; TRBD1 might be the D (7 bases). The CDR3 is 17 residues long. Germline lookup yields CDR1 SGHVS and CDR2 FQNEAQ. V was clipped by 7 bases and J by 6 bases, with 24 bases between them. The CDR3 nucleotides are TGTGCCAGCACCCTAGAGGCCCAGGGGGGATGGGCCGGGGAGCTGTTTTTT. This sequence encodes CASTLEAQGGWAGELFF.

V usage is TRBV20-1 and J usage is TRBJ2-7; 13 bases fit TRBD2. Trimming took 6 bases from V and 6 from J; bases not matched to a gene: 8. There are 14 residues in the CDR3. Looked up from germline, CDR1 is DFQATT and CDR2 is SNEGSKA (reference sequence). This CDR3 reads CSAKGLAGLSEQYF. For the CDR3, the DNA is TGCAGTGCCAAGGGACTAGCGGGACTTAGCGAGCAGTACTTC.

This clonotype has a handful of counts. The junction departs from germline at one end; a sequencing error may be responsible. This chain uses TRBV4-3 with TRBJ2-7, with D perhaps matching TRBD2 (5 bases). CDR1 and CDR2 from the germline V gene are LGHNA and YSLEER. This CDR3 has 13 residues. In nucleotides, the CDR3 is TGCGCCAGCAGCCAAGATGGTACGCGTGACTACAACTTC. Protein: CASSQDGTRDYNF.

The rearrangement links TRBV3-1 to TRBJ2-4, with D tentatively TRBD1 (6 bases). The germline V gene has CDR1 LGHDT and CDR2 YNNKEL (reference sequence). V gave up 5 bases and J gave up 7 bases, with 15 bases separating them. The CDR3 loop spans 14 amino acids. CDR3 loop: CASSTRDNWNIQYF. DNA of the CDR3: TGTGCCAGCAGCACCCGGGACAATTGGAACATTCAGTACTTC.